The present entry profiles one T cell receptor beta chain with its context. The source of the sample is a study of CD8+CD57+ T cells in acquired aplastic anemia. The CDR3 sequence is 16 residues long. Germline CDR1 reads SGHDT; CDR2 reads YYEEEE. Trimming took 1 base from V and 4 from J; bases not matched to a gene: 5. The template for TCR beta VDJ and CDR3 sequence profiling was genomic DNA. Each CDR3 protein is one row after TCRdb ran MiXCR on the reads. The sample lists roughly 190,000 distinct CDR3 sequences; about half were seen once. The sequence was collected from a human donor in good health, serving as a control. This chain uses TRBV5-6 with TRBJ1-6; 7 positions agree with TRBD1. Sequenced sample: sorted CD4+, CD8+, or CD8+CD57+ T cells (not recorded which) from PBMCs. The CDR3 loop is CASSLYRDRYNSPLHF. In nucleotides, the CDR3 is TGTGCCAGCAGCTTGTATCGGGACAGATATAATTCACCCCTCCACTTT.